These 23 T cell receptor beta chains came from one sample sequenced in a study of blood T cell repertoires in COVID-19. The method was immunoSEQ multiplex PCR; TCRdb's version includes in-frame clones alone and lacks a portion of them. This sample has just over 60,000 clones; around 80% occur once, and the top ten carry roughly 18%. Material: peripheral blood. The receptors originated from a man between 60 and 75 years old with acute or convalescent COVID-19.

This chain joins TRBV10-3 and TRBJ1-1, with D unresolved. Trimming took 6 bases from V and 3 from J, leaving 11 bases between them. The CDR3 spans 13 residues. Germline V lookup: CDR1 ENHRY, CDR2 SYGVKD. The CDR3 DNA reads TGTGCCATCAGAACGGCGGGCGACACTGAAGCTTTCTTT. It codes for CAIRTAGDTEAFF.

The V gene is TRBV27, the J gene TRBJ1-6; D is ambiguous. Deletions cut 5 bases from V and 10 bases from J, with 15 bases between. Germline V lookup: CDR1 MNHEY, CDR2 SMNVEV (reference sequence). The CDR3 covers 14 residues. The CDR3 DNA reads TGTGCCAGCAGTCCCACGGGAGGGCGGTCACCCCTCCACTTT. It encodes CASSPTGGRSPLHF.

This chain links TRBV11-2 with TRBJ1-1, with D possibly matching TRBD1 (6 bases). The CDR3 is 16 residues long. Trimming took 5 bases from V and 2 from J, leaving 18 bases between them. Germline CDR1 and CDR2: SGHAT and FQNNGV. In nucleotides, the CDR3 is TGTGCCAGCAGCACAATACTAGGGACATTAAACACTGAAGCTTTCTTT. Protein product: CASSTILGTLNTEAFF.

This chain joins TRBV28 and TRBJ2-3; D remains unclear. The CDR3 covers 15 residues. V lost 6 bases to trimming and J lost 0 bases, with 13 bases between them. Germline V gene sequence: CDR1 MDHEN, CDR2 SYDVKM. CDR3 in amino acids: CASRLNGASTDTQYF. The CDR3 bases are TGTGCCAGCAGACTTAACGGTGCTAGCACAGATACGCAGTATTTT.

This chain joins TRBV29-1 and TRBJ1-2; TRBD1 is a possible D gene (5 bases). The CDR3 totals 12 residues. From germline, CDR1 is SQVTM and CDR2 ANQGSEA. The ends were cut back, 1 base at V and 7 bases at J, with 10 bases in the middle. CDR3 DNA sequence: TGCAGCGTTGAAGGCAGGGTGGCTGGCTACACCTTC. Amino acids: CSVEGRVAGYTF. Drawing the rest from reference TRBV29-1 and TRBJ1-2, the complete variable domain is SAVISQKPSRDICQRGTSLTIQCQVDSQVTMMFWYRQQPGQSLTLIATANQGSEATYESGFVIDKFPISRPNLTFSTLTVSNMSPEDSSIYLCSVEGRVAGYTFGSGTRLTVV.

The rearrangement joins TRBV28 to TRBJ2-2, with no clear D. Germline CDR1 MDHEN, CDR2 SYDVKM. Trimming took off 2 bases at V and 4 bases at J, with 5 bases between the two ends. This CDR3 contains 13 residues. DNA for the CDR3: TGTGCCAGCAGTTTACCAGTCACCGGGGAGCTGTTTTTT. It encodes CASSLPVTGELFF.

The J gene is TRBJ1-2, the V gene TRBV6-2 or TRBV6-3, with D possibly matching TRBD1 (5 bases). Trimming took 6 bases from V and 4 from J, leaving 9 bases between them. CDR1 is MNHEY and CDR2 is SVGEGT in the germline V gene. The CDR3 contains 12 residues. CDR3 loop: CASSLRGYGYTF. The CDR3 nucleotides are TGTGCCAGCAGCTTAAGGGGCTATGGCTACACCTTC.

The chain recombines TRBV6-5 with TRBJ2-3; 7 bases match TRBD1. Germline V gene lookup returns CDR1 MNHEY and CDR2 SVGAGI. V trimming: 6 bases; J trimming: 3 bases; junction bases outside the gene matches: 9. The CDR3 contains 15 residues. The DNA of the CDR3 is TGTGCCAGCAGCTCGCAGGGGGATGATACAGATACGCAGTATTTT. As protein: CASSSQGDDTDTQYF.

V gene TRBV19 combines with J gene TRBJ2-3; D gene ambiguous. CDR3 length equals 14 residues. Germline CDR1 and CDR2: LNHDA and SQIVND (reference sequence). The V end was cut by 8 bases, the J end by 0 bases, with 12 bases between. CDR3: CASSPRPSTDTQYF. The CDR3 nucleotides are TGTGCCAGTTCCCCTAGGCCTAGCACAGATACGCAGTATTTT.

The CDR3 region is CASSESGLAATGELFF. DNA for the CDR3: TGCGCCAGCAGTGAGTCGGGGCTAGCGGCCACCGGGGAGCTGTTTTTT. This chain links TRBV10-2 with TRBJ2-2; TRBD2 matches 7 bases. V was clipped by 0 bases and J by 4 bases; unmatched bases: 5. The length of the CDR3 is 16 residues. Per germline, CDR1 WSHSY and CDR2 SAAADI.

This clone was seen a single time. The chain combines TRBV10-2 with TRBJ2-2; TRBD1 is a possible D gene (5 bases). This CDR3 region has 15 residues. V was shortened by 0 bases and J by 6 bases, with 11 bases between the two germline ends. The germline CDR1 and CDR2 sequences are WSHSY and SAAADI. This CDR3 is CASSESGRVPGELFF. As DNA, the CDR3 is TGCGCCAGCAGTGAGTCAGGCAGGGTCCCCGGGGAGCTGTTTTTT.

The chain uses TRBV2 and TRBJ2-7; 10 bases fit TRBD2. CDR1 SNHLY and CDR2 FYNNEI come from the germline V gene. V was pared by 8 bases and J by 2 bases, with 6 bases of the junction left unmatched. The CDR3 length is 14 residues. The CDR3 DNA reads as TGTGCCAGCGCGACTAGCGGGTGGACCTACGAGCAGTACTTC. It translates to CASATSGWTYEQYF. Supplemented by reference TRBV2 and TRBJ2-7, the full variable domain reads EPEVTQTPSHQVTQMGQEVILRCVPISNHLYFYWYRQILGQKVEFLVSFYNNEISEKSEIFDDQFSVERPDGSNFTLKIRSTKLEDSAMYFCASATSGWTYEQYFGPGTRLTVT.

The J gene is TRBJ2-3, the V gene TRBV6-5; 15 bases line up with TRBD2. The length of the CDR3 is 15 residues. Germline CDR1 is MNHEY and CDR2 is SVGAGI. Unmatched junction bases numbered 2, after V lost 5 bases and J lost 5 bases. DNA for the CDR3: TGTGCCAGCAGTACGGGACTAGCGGGAGGAGATACGCAGTATTTT. It encodes CASSTGLAGGDTQYF.

The V and J genes are TRBV4-2 and TRBJ1-4, with TRBD1 matching over 8 bases. Germline-derived CDR1 and CDR2 are LGHNA and YNFKEQ. J lost 8 bases, V lost 0 bases, and 8 bases had no gene match. CDR3 length: 16 amino acids. CDR3 sequence: CASSQDPGQAGEKLFF. CDR3 in DNA: TGTGCCAGCAGCCAAGATCCGGGACAGGCGGGGGAAAAACTGTTTTTT.

This clone was found a few times. The chain links TRBV6-1 to TRBJ2-3; possibly TRBD1 for D (6 bases). The germline V gene encodes CDR1 MNHNS and CDR2 SASEGT. This CDR3 has 15 residues. Trimming shortened V by 2 bases and J by 4 bases, and 13 bases separated the two germline ends. The CDR3 sequence: CASSEYLGASDTQYF. CDR3 DNA sequence: TGTGCCAGCAGTGAATATCTGGGGGCGTCAGATACGCAGTATTTT.

The sample holds a few counts of this clone. This chain uses TRBV5-1 with TRBJ1-4, with D tentatively TRBD1 (6 bases). The germline V and J ends were trimmed by 2 bases and 5 bases, with 13 bases remaining between them. The germline V gene has CDR1 SGHRS and CDR2 YFSETQ. The CDR3 covers 15 residues. Here the CDR3 DNA reads TGCGCCAGCAGCTTCGGGGCAGGACAGAATGAAAAACTGTTTTTT. Protein sequence: CASSFGAGQNEKLFF. The whole variable domain, filled in from reference TRBV5-1 and TRBJ1-4, reads KAGVTQTPRYLIKTRGQQVTLSCSPISGHRSVSWYQQTPGQGLQFLFEYFSETQRNKGNFPGRFSGRQFSNSRSEMNVSTLELGDSALYLCASSFGAGQNEKLFFGSGTQLSVL.

The chain uses TRBV30 and TRBJ2-4, with D uncertain. The germline V and J ends were trimmed by 2 bases and 10 bases, with 18 bases remaining between them. The CDR3 spans 14 residues. Germline lookup yields CDR1 GTSNPN and CDR2 SVGIG (reference sequence). DNA of the CDR3: TGTGCCTGGAGTTCATCTATCCCGTCAGGTATTCAGTACTTC. Translated, it gives CAWSSSIPSGIQYF.

The chain recombines TRBV6-5 with TRBJ1-2; 7 bases are shared with TRBD1. CDR1 is MNHEY and CDR2 is SVGAGI in the germline V gene. The CDR3 is made up of 14 amino acids. V lost 6 bases to trimming and J lost 7 bases; unmatched junction nucleotides: 11. The CDR3 DNA follows: TGTGCCAGCAGCATTGGAACAGGGGACAGTGGCTACACCTTC. It encodes CASSIGTGDSGYTF.

The J gene is TRBJ2-1, the V gene TRBV2; TRBD2 aligns across 13 bases. Per germline, CDR1 SNHLY and CDR2 FYNNEI. There are 15 residues in the CDR3. Losses at the gene ends were 8 bases for V and 11 bases for J; bases not matched to a gene: 12. CDR3 nucleotides: TGTGCCAGCCTACTAGAGGGACTAGCGGGGTCCAAGCAGTTCTTC. This encodes CASLLEGLAGSKQFF. Supplemented by reference TRBV2 and TRBJ2-1, the full variable domain reads EPEVTQTPSHQVTQMGQEVILRCVPISNHLYFYWYRQILGQKVEFLVSFYNNEISEKSEIFDDQFSVERPDGSNFTLKIRSTKLEDSAMYFCASLLEGLAGSKQFFGPGTRLTVL.

This clone was observed many times. The chain joins TRBV12-3 or TRBV12-4 to TRBJ1-5; tentatively, D is TRBD1 (5 bases). There are 13 residues in the CDR3. The V end lost 3 bases, the J end lost 4 bases, and 7 bases lay between the germline ends. CDR3 residues: CASSFRVNQPQHF. The CDR3 bases are TGTGCCAGCAGTTTCAGGGTAAATCAGCCCCAGCATTTT.

The chain carries TRBV6-6 and TRBJ1-4, with 10 nucleotides matching TRBD1. The CDR3 loop spans 14 amino acids. In germline, CDR1 is MNHNY, CDR2 SVGAGI (reference sequence). J was trimmed by 7 bases and V by 7 bases; bases with no gene match: 6. The CDR3 DNA is TGTGCCAGCAACGACAGGGGGCATGGTGAAAAACTGTTTTTT. It specifies CASNDRGHGEKLFF.

Remarks on this clone: Other DNA sequences of this sample code for an identical CDR3. The gene calls are TRBV7-6 and TRBJ2-2, with a tentative D call TRBD2 (6 bases). CDR1 is SGHVS and CDR2 is FNYEAQ in the germline V gene. V was shortened by 1 base and J by 4 bases, with 10 bases between the two germline ends. This CDR3 is 15 amino acids long. CDR3 amino acids: CASSLERASTGELFF. The CDR3, as DNA: TGTGCCAGCAGCTTAGAGCGGGCGAGCACCGGGGAGCTGTTTTTT.

The chain is built from TRBV19 and TRBJ2-1; the match to TRBD2 covers 7 bases. J was trimmed by 0 bases and V by 6 bases; bases with no gene match: 5. The CDR3 spans 15 residues. Germline V gene sequence: CDR1 LNHDA, CDR2 SQIVND (reference sequence). DNA of the CDR3: TGTGCCAGTAGAACTAGCGCCCGCTCCTACAATGAGCAGTTCTTC. This translates into CASRTSARSYNEQFF.